The rows below give T cell receptor beta chains drawn from one sample of a study of blood T cell repertoires in COVID-19. The table came from immunoSEQ multiplex PCR; TCRdb's copy has only in-frame clones and leaves some out. The repertoire holds approximately 360,000 clones, less than 90% seen once, with around 5.1% in the top ten. The sample consisted of PBMCs or T cells enriched from blood (not recorded which). These receptor sequences come from a woman aged 45-59 years who had recovered from COVID-19. Each CDR3 is given without its conserved first and last residue.

V gene | CDR3 protein
TRBV4-3 | ASSQDLGEKGYT
TRBV7-8 | ASSLGLGGRRANTGELF
TRBV6-2/TRBV6-3 | ASSPLRTGTGGAYEQY
TRBV6-2/TRBV6-3 | ASSLTRFSGELF
TRBV2 | ASTIFRAYGYT
TRBV30 | AWSEGGNYGYT
TRBV5-4 | ASSLAPGDSNYGYT
TRBV29-1 | SVVSGYGYT
TRBV13 | ASSLNFDSGSPTYNEQF
TRBV2 | ASSEQGAGTEAF
TRBV28 | ASSFPPGNTEAF